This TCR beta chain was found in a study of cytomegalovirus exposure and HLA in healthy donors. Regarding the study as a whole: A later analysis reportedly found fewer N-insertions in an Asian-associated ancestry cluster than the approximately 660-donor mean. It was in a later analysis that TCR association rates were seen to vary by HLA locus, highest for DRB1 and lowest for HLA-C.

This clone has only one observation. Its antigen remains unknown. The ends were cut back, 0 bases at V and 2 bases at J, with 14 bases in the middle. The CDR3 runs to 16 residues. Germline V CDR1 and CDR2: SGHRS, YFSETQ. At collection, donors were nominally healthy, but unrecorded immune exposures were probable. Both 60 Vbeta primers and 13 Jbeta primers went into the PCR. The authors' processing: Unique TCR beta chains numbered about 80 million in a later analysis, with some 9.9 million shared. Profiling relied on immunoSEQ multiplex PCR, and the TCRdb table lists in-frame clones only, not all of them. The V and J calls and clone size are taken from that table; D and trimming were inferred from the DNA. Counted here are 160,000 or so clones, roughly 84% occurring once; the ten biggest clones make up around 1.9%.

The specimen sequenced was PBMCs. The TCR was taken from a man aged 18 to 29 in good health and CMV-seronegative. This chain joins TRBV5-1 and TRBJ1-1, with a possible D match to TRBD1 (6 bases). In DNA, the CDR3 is TGCGCCAGCAGCTTGGAGTCCGGGACACCAAACACTGAAGCTTTCTTT. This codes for CASSLESGTPNTEAFF.